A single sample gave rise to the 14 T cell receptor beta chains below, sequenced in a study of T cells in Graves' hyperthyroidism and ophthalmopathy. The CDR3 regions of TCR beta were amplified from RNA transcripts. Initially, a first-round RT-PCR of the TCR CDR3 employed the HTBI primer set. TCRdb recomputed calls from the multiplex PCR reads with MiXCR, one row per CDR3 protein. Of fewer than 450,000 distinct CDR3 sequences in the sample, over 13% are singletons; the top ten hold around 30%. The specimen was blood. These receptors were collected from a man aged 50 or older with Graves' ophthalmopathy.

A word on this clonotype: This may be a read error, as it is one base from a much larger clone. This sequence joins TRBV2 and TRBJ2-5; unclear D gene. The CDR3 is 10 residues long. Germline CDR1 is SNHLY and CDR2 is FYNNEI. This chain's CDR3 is CASSVETRYF. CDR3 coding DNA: TGTGCCAGCAGCGTGGAGACCCGGTACTTC.

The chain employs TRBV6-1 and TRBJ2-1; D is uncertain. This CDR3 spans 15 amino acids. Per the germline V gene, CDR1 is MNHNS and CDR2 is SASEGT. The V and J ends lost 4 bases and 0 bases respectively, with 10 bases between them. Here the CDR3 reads CASSGAQSSYNEQFF. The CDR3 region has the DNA TGTGCCAGCAGTGGGGCCCAAAGCTCCTACAATGAGCAGTTCTTC.

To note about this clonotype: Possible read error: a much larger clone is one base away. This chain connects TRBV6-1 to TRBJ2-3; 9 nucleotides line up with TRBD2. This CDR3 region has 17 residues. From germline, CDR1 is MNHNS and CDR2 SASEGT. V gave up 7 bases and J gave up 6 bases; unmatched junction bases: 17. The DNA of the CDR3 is TGTGCCAGCACCTACAAAAGGACTAGCGAAAAAAGGGATACGCAGTATTTT. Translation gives CASTYKRTSEKRDTQYF.

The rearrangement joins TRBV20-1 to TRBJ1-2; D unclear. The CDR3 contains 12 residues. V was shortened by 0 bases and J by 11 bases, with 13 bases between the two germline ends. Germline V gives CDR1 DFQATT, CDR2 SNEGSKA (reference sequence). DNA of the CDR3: TGCAGTGCTAGAGATGCGTCAATCCGGTACACCTTC. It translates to CSARDASIRYTF.

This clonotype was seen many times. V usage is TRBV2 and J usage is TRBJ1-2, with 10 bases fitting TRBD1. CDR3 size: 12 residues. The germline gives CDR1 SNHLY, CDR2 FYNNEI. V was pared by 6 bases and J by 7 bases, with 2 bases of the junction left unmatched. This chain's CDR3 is CASRTGGRGYTF. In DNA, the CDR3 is TGTGCCAGCAGGACAGGGGGCCGTGGCTACACCTTC.

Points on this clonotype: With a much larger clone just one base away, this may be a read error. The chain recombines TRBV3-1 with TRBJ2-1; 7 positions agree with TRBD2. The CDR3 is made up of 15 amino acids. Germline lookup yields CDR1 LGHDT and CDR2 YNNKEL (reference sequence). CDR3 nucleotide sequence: TGTGCCAGCAGCCCAATACTAGCGTTTGACAATGGGCAGTTCTTC. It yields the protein CASSPILAFDNGQFF.

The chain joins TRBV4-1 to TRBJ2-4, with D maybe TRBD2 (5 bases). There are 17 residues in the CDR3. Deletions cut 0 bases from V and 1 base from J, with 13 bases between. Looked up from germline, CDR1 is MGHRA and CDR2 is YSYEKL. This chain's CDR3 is CASSQDVTGSAKNIQYF. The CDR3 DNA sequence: TGCGCCAGCAGCCAAGATGTGACGGGGTCGGCCAAAAACATTCAGTACTTC.

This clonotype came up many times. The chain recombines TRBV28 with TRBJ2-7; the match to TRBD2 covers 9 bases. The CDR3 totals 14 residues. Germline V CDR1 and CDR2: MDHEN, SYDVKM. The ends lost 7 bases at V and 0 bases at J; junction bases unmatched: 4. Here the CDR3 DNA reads TGTGCCAGCAAGGCGGGAGGGCCCTCCTACGAGCAGTACTTC. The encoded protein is CASKAGGPSYEQYF.

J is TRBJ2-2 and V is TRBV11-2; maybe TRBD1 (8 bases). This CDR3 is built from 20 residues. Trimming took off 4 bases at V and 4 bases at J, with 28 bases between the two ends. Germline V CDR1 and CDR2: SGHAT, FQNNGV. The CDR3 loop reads CASSSHESGTGDLGTGELFF. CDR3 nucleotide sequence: TGTGCCAGCAGCTCCCACGAAAGCGGGACAGGTGATCTGGGCACCGGGGAGCTGTTTTTT. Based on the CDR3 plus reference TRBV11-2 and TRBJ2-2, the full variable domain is EAGVAQSPRYKIIEKRQSVAFWCNPISGHATLYWYQQILGQGPKLLIQFQNNGVVDDSQLPKDRFSAERLKGVDSTLKIQPAKLEDSAVYLCASSSHESGTGDLGTGELFFGEGSRLTVL.

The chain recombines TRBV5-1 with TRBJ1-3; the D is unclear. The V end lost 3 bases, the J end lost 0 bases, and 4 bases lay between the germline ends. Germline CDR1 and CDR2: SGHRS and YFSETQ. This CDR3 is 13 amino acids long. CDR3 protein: CASSYDSGNTIYF. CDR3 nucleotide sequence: TGCGCCAGCAGCTACGACTCTGGAAACACCATATATTTT.

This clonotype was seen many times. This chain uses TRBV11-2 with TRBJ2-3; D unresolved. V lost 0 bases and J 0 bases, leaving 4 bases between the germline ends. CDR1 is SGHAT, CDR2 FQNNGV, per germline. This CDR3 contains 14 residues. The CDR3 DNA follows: TGTGCCAGCAGCTTAGATCACAGCACAGATACGCAGTATTTT. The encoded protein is CASSLDHSTDTQYF.

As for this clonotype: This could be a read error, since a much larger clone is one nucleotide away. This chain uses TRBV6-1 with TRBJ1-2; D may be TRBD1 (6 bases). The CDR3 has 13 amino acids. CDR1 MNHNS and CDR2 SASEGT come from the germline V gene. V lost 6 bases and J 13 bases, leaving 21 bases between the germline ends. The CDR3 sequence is CASRKTGSDVCTF. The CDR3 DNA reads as TGTGCCAGCAGGAAAACAGGGAGCGATGTCTGCACCTTC.

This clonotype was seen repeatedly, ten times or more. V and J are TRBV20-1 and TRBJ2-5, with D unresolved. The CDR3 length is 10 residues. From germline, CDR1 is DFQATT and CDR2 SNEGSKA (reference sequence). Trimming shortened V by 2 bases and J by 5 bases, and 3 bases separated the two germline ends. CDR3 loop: CSARSETQYF. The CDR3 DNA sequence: TGCAGTGCTAGAAGCGAGACCCAGTACTTC.

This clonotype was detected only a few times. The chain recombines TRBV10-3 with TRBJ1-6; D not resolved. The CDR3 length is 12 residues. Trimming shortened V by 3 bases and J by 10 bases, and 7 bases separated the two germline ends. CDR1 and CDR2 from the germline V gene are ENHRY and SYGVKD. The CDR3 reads CAISDPGSPLHF. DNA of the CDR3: TGTGCCATCAGTGACCCGGGATCACCCCTCCACTTT.